These 6 T cell receptor beta chains originate from one sample sequenced in a study of Graves' ophthalmopathy and Graves' hyperthyroidism. TCR beta CDR3 regions were amplified from RNA transcripts. In the first round, RT-PCR was carried out with HTBI primers, and a multiplex PCR formed the second round. A single record per CDR3 protein comes from TCRdb applying MiXCR to the multiplex PCR reads. The data hold around 660,000 distinct CDR3 sequences, with roughly two fifths observed a single time. Material for sequencing was peripheral blood. Receptors were obtained from an adult man with Graves' ophthalmopathy.

This chain links TRBV4-1 with TRBJ1-1; 9 bases agree with TRBD1. CDR3 length equals 16 residues. J was trimmed by 2 bases and V by 3 bases; bases with no gene match: 7. CDR1 and CDR2 (germline): MGHRA, YSYEKL. The CDR3 is CASSHYWDRVNTEAFF. CDR3 bases: TGCGCCAGCAGCCATTACTGGGACAGGGTCAACACTGAAGCTTTCTTT.

The genes are TRBV10-2 and TRBJ1-1, with TRBD1 matching over 8 bases. The length of the CDR3 is 11 residues. V dropped 6 bases and J dropped 11; count of bases not matched to a gene: 5. Germline lookup yields CDR1 WSHSY and CDR2 SAAADI. The CDR3 bases are TGCGCCAGCAGGACACAGGGGGAGGCTTTCTTT. Translated, it gives CASRTQGEAFF.

The rearrangement uses TRBV12-3 or TRBV12-4 and TRBJ1-4, with TRBD1 as a possible D gene (6 bases). There are 13 residues in the CDR3. Trimming stripped 8 bases from V and 6 bases from J, with 13 bases between. CDR3: CASVGGAYEKLFF. The CDR3 region has the DNA TGTGCCAGCGTGGGGGGGGCCTATGAAAAACTGTTTTTT.

This clonotype was observed many times. At one end the junction does not follow the germline gene, possibly because of a read error. The CDR3 DNA reads TGCGCCAGCAGCTTGGACTCTGAAGCTTTCTTT. Its protein is CASSLDSEAFF. The rearrangement joins TRBV7-2 to TRBJ1-1; no definite D call. Germline V gene data show CDR1 as SGHTA and CDR2 as FQGNSA. The CDR3 length is 11 residues.

This clonotype has ten or more counts. V usage is TRBV24-1 and J usage is TRBJ2-7, with 7 positions matching TRBD2. This CDR3 has 13 amino acids. Trimming cost V 9 bases and J 3 bases; bases outside gene matches: 7. CDR1 is KGHDR, CDR2 SFDVKD, per germline. CDR3 coding DNA: TGTGCCACCCCTTGGCGGGAGTGCTACGAGCAGTACTTC. Residues: CATPWRECYEQYF.

The V and J genes are TRBV24-1 and TRBJ2-5; 9 positions match TRBD1. The V gene end was trimmed by 7 bases and the J gene end by 11 bases; junction bases not matched to a gene: 16. This CDR3 region has 15 residues. Germline assignment: CDR1 KGHDR and CDR2 SFDVKD. The CDR3 protein is CATSSAGQGGNEQYF. The CDR3 DNA reads as TGTGCCACCAGCTCAGCGGGACAGGGTGGCAATGAGCAGTACTTC.